The 17 T cell receptor beta chains below all came from one sample that was sequenced in a study of cytomegalovirus exposure and HLA in healthy donors. Primers for the PCR totalled 60 Vbeta and 13 Jbeta. Assay: immunoSEQ multiplex PCR; the TCRdb copy retains only in-frame clones and omits some. The table lists about 130,000 clones, around 80% of them singletons. The sample was PBMCs. The receptor source for this set is a young man in good health and CMV-seropositive.

The rearrangement uses TRBV29-1 and TRBJ2-2; possible D gene TRBD2, 7 bases. This CDR3 contains 13 residues. Germline CDR1 is SQVTM and CDR2 is ANQGSEA. V was cut by 8 bases and J by 4 bases, with 14 bases left in between. CDR3 DNA sequence: TGCAGCATCGAGGGGGGGGGCACCGGGGAGCTGTTTTTT. As protein: CSIEGGGTGELFF.

This clone has just a few counts. V usage is TRBV27 and J usage is TRBJ1-2; a weak D match, TRBD1 (5 bases). Germline V lookup: CDR1 MNHEY, CDR2 SMNVEV (reference sequence). The length of the CDR3 is 14 residues. Trimming removed 7 bases from V and 7 bases from J, with 19 bases in between. DNA of the CDR3: TGTGCCAGCACCCGATACGAGAGGGGAGGTGGCTACACCTTC. Encoded protein: CASTRYERGGGYTF.

V gene TRBV15 combines with J gene TRBJ2-7; 8 positions match TRBD1. Germline loops: CDR1 LNHNV, CDR2 YYDKDF (reference sequence). The CDR3 consists of 16 residues. With 2 bases clipped from V and 9 bases from J, the junction kept 15 bases outside the gene matches. This CDR3 is CATSRLGGQGLDGQYF. The CDR3 nucleotides read TGTGCCACCAGCAGATTGGGAGGACAGGGACTGGACGGGCAGTACTTC.

In this sample, this clone turned up a few times. A junction end diverges from the germline sequence, so it may reflect a read error. CDR3 sequence: CASSQGLAGGSGWVDTQYF. The CDR3 DNA reads as TGCGCCAGCAGCCAGGGACTAGCGGGAGGGAGTGGGTGGGTGGATACGCAGTATTTT. The V and J genes are TRBV5-5 and TRBJ2-3, with TRBD2 matching 16 bases. CDR3 length: 19 amino acids. Germline V CDR1 and CDR2: SGHKS, YYEKEE (reference sequence).

The chain uses TRBV7-6 and TRBJ2-1; no clear D gene. The CDR3 has 11 residues. Deletions cut 5 bases from V and 9 bases from J, with 8 bases between. Germline V lookup: CDR1 SGHVS, CDR2 FNYEAQ. The CDR3 reads CASSISGEQFF. In DNA form, the CDR3 reads TGTGCCAGCAGCATTAGTGGTGAGCAGTTCTTC.

This clone was seen a single time. The chain recombines TRBV4-3 with TRBJ2-7, with D possibly TRBD2 on 5 matching bases. The CDR3 is 14 residues long. V lost 3 bases to trimming and J lost 2 bases, with 11 bases between them. In germline, CDR1 is LGHNA, CDR2 YSLEER. The CDR3 DNA is TGCGCCAGCAGCCAGGGAGAGCGGCCCTACGAGCAGTACTTC. This encodes CASSQGERPYEQYF.

The chain joins TRBV11-2 to TRBJ2-7; D is unresolved. The germline V and J ends were trimmed by 4 bases and 0 bases, with 13 bases remaining between them. This CDR3 comprises 15 residues. The germline V gene has CDR1 SGHAT and CDR2 FQNNGV. CDR3 bases: TGTGCCAGCAGCTCCAGTCGAGGTAGCTCCTACGAGCAGTACTTC. This codes for CASSSSRGSSYEQYF.

The CDR3 protein is CASSYGLAGAYEQYF. The CDR3 DNA sequence: TGTGCCAGCAGTTACGGGCTAGCGGGAGCCTACGAGCAGTACTTC. The chain joins TRBV6-5 to TRBJ2-7; 10 bases align to TRBD2. This CDR3 is built from 15 residues. V lost 2 bases to trimming and J lost 2 bases; unmatched junction nucleotides: 3. Germline CDR1 is MNHEY and CDR2 is SVGAGI.

This chain joins TRBV5-1 and TRBJ2-6, with D perhaps matching TRBD2 (5 bases). Germline V CDR1 and CDR2: SGHRS, YFSETQ. Trimming cost V 0 bases and J 1 base, with 11 bases left between them. There are 17 residues in the CDR3. Here the CDR3 reads CASSLDTGSSGANVLTF. The DNA for the CDR3 is TGCGCCAGCAGCTTGGACACGGGGTCATCTGGGGCCAACGTCCTGACTTTC.

This chain joins TRBV6-1 and TRBJ2-3; 10 bases agree with TRBD1. In germline, CDR1 is MNHNS, CDR2 SASEGT. The CDR3 loop spans 16 amino acids. The V segment lost 4 bases and the J segment 3 bases; nucleotides outside the gene matches: 7. The CDR3 nucleotides read TGTGCCAGCAGTGGGACAGGGGGGAGGTGGACAGATACGCAGTATTTT. It is translated as CASSGTGGRWTDTQYF.

This chain joins TRBV9 and TRBJ2-1, with TRBD2 matching over 10 bases. After removal of 0 bases from V and 9 bases from J, the junction contained 6 bases not matched to a gene. The CDR3 totals 15 residues. Germline CDR1 reads SGDLS; CDR2 reads YYNGEE. This CDR3 reads CASSVGSGRAGEQFF. CDR3 nucleotides: TGTGCCAGCAGCGTAGGGAGCGGGAGGGCCGGTGAGCAGTTCTTC.

The gene calls are TRBV6-5 and TRBJ2-1; 9 bases agree with TRBD1. Germline CDR1 MNHEY, CDR2 SVGAGI. Unmatched junction bases numbered 6, after V lost 5 bases and J lost 4 bases. This CDR3 is built from 15 residues. DNA of the CDR3: TGTGCCAGCAGTCCCCGGGACAGGGAATACAATGAGCAGTTCTTC. This encodes CASSPRDREYNEQFF.

The chain recombines TRBV27 with TRBJ2-1; D is unresolved. V shed 6 bases and J shed 0 bases, with 9 bases lying between them. CDR1 and CDR2 (germline): MNHEY, SMNVEV (reference sequence). The CDR3 is 14 amino acids. The CDR3 DNA reads as TGTGCCAGCAGGCCCTACAGCTCCTACAATGAGCAGTTCTTC. It encodes CASRPYSSYNEQFF.

V is TRBV29-1 and J is TRBJ2-7; the match to TRBD2 covers 10 bases. Per germline, CDR1 SQVTM and CDR2 ANQGSEA. V was clipped by 0 bases and J by 3 bases; unmatched bases: 8. CDR3 length equals 16 residues. CDR3 protein: CSVEDRKRTSGYEQYF. In DNA form, the CDR3 reads TGCAGCGTTGAAGATAGAAAGCGGACTAGCGGCTACGAGCAGTACTTC.

The CDR3 region has the DNA TGTGCCAGCAGCTTAGAAGTCTCGAGGGGCTACACCTTC. This sequence encodes CASSLEVSRGYTF. The chain combines TRBV11-1 with TRBJ1-2; D call uncertain. Between the trimmed V and J ends, which lost 1 base and 8 bases, there was a span of 11 bases. From germline, CDR1 is SGHAT and CDR2 FQDESV (reference sequence). CDR3 length: 13 amino acids.

The J gene is TRBJ2-5, the V gene TRBV10-2; D possibly corresponds to TRBD2 (5 bases). In germline, CDR1 is WSHSY, CDR2 SAAADI. Trimming pared 2 bases from V and 3 bases from J, leaving 13 bases between. The CDR3 spans 15 residues. For the CDR3, the DNA is TGCGCCAGCAGTGAGCCAAGCGGATGGGAAGAGACCCAGTACTTC. As protein: CASSEPSGWEETQYF.

The chain joins TRBV29-1 to TRBJ2-5, with TRBD1 matching over 10 bases. Trimming removed 1 base from V and 4 bases from J; junction bases left unmatched: 9. Germline V gene data show CDR1 as SQVTM and CDR2 as ANQGSEA. This CDR3 is built from 16 residues. In DNA, the CDR3 is TGCAGCGTTGAAGGCTCCGGGACAGGGGCTAGAGAGACCCAGTACTTC. It encodes CSVEGSGTGARETQYF.